What follows are 21 T cell receptor beta chains derived from one specimen sequenced in a study of T-cell memory formation after mild COVID-19. TCRdb analysed the 5' RACE reads with MiXCR anew, one entry per CDR3 protein. In the table there are around 320,000 distinct CDR3 sequences, less than 20% of which are singletons. Sequencing input: PBMCs or a T cell subset sorted from them (not recorded which). The receptors were gathered from a man aged 18 to 30 who had mild COVID-19 (a few samples of this study predate the infection). Cell type and time point are not known.

The chain carries TRBV7-2 and TRBJ2-7, with 14 nucleotides matching TRBD2. The V segment lost 5 bases and the J segment 2 bases; nucleotides outside the gene matches: 2. CDR1 is SGHTA, CDR2 FQGNSA, per germline. This CDR3 has 15 amino acids. Here the CDR3 reads CASSEGLAGAYEQYF. The CDR3 DNA is TGTGCCAGCAGCGAGGGACTAGCGGGGGCCTACGAGCAGTACTTC.

This clonotype came up a few times. The chain uses TRBV27 and TRBJ2-3; 8 bases agree with TRBD2. CDR1 and CDR2 (germline): MNHEY, SMNVEV (reference sequence). The trim removed 6 bases at V and 6 bases at J, leaving 11 bases unmatched. This CDR3 has 15 residues. In DNA form, the CDR3 reads TGTGCCAGCAGACCCCGGGGGGGGCGTTGGGATACGCAGTATTTT. This translates into CASRPRGGRWDTQYF.

This clonotype occurred a few times. The chain carries TRBV24-1 and TRBJ2-5; D is unclear. Germline loops: CDR1 KGHDR, CDR2 SFDVKD. The V gene lost 5 bases and the J gene lost 5 bases, with 17 bases spanning the gap. CDR3 length: 15 amino acids. The CDR3 reads CATSVGTRAGETQYF. CDR3 nucleotides: TGTGCCACCAGTGTAGGCACACGTGCCGGCGAGACCCAGTACTTC.

J is TRBJ2-5 and V is TRBV7-2; D is perhaps TRBD1 (6 bases). The CDR3 length is 14 residues. Germline CDR1 and CDR2: SGHTA and FQGNSA. The ends were cut back, 5 bases at V and 5 bases at J, with 15 bases in the middle. The CDR3 sequence is CASSITRGTETQYF. DNA of the CDR3: TGTGCCAGCAGCATCACCAGGGGTACCGAGACCCAGTACTTC.

CDR3 nucleotide sequence: TGTGCCAGCGTCTCCAACACCCCATCTGGAAACACCATATATTTT. It codes for CASVSNTPSGNTIYF. This rearrangement joins TRBV7-6 to TRBJ1-3; D remains unclear. The CDR3 has 15 residues. The V end was cut by 8 bases, the J end by 1 base, with 15 bases between. Germline lookup yields CDR1 SGHVS and CDR2 FNYEAQ.

This clonotype was detected a few times. V and J are TRBV24-1 and TRBJ2-5; D tentatively reads TRBD1 or TRBD2 (5 bases each). Germline CDR1 reads KGHDR; CDR2 reads SFDVKD. This CDR3 spans 14 amino acids. V was shortened by 3 bases and J by 5 bases, with 12 bases between the two germline ends. CDR3 sequence: CATSDPGARETQYF. CDR3 bases: TGTGCCACCAGTGATCCCGGGGCCAGGGAGACCCAGTACTTC.

CDR3 sequence reads: CASRPGVAQETQYF. The CDR3 coding sequence is TGTGCCAGCAGGCCGGGAGTCGCCCAAGAGACCCAGTACTTC. The genes are TRBV6-6 and TRBJ2-5, with D tentatively TRBD2 (6 bases). Trimming shortened V by 6 bases and J by 1 base, and 12 bases separated the two germline ends. CDR3 length: 14 residues. CDR1 and CDR2 (germline): MNHNY, SVGAGI (reference sequence).

V usage is TRBV4-3 and J usage is TRBJ2-5, with 10 bases matching TRBD2. This CDR3 is 15 amino acids long. Trimming cost V 4 bases and J 2 bases; bases outside gene matches: 4. Looked up from germline, CDR1 is LGHNA and CDR2 is YSLEER. This chain's CDR3 is CASSRLLAGQETQYF. CDR3 coding DNA: TGCGCCAGCAGCCGACTACTAGCGGGACAAGAGACCCAGTACTTC.

The chain combines TRBV4-3 with TRBJ1-4; TRBD1 might be the D (6 bases). The CDR3 is 15 residues long. The V end was cut by 4 bases, the J end by 7 bases, with 16 bases between. CDR1 and CDR2 from the germline V gene are LGHNA and YSLEER. The CDR3 region has the DNA TGCGCCAGCAGCCGTTCCTCAGGGGCGCGTGAAAAACTGTTTTTT. Protein sequence: CASSRSSGAREKLFF.

This sequence joins TRBV18 and TRBJ2-7; D uncertain. CDR3 size: 11 residues. The ends were cut back, 3 bases at V and 8 bases at J, with 8 bases in the middle. In germline, CDR1 is KGHSH, CDR2 LQKENI. The CDR3 DNA follows: TGTGCCAGCTCACCCGACACACAGCAGTACTTC. It encodes CASSPDTQQYF.

This sequence joins TRBV18 and TRBJ2-7, with D unclear. This CDR3 has 15 amino acids. Deletions cut 3 bases from V and 4 bases from J, with 16 bases between. Germline V gives CDR1 KGHSH, CDR2 LQKENI. In DNA form, the CDR3 reads TGTGCCAGCTCACCTCTCCGGGCACGCTCGTACGAGCAGTACTTC. Its translation is CASSPLRARSYEQYF.

This clonotype has a handful of counts. This sequence joins TRBV5-1 and TRBJ2-5; 7 nucleotides match TRBD1. The ends lost 2 bases at V and 1 base at J; junction bases unmatched: 5. Germline CDR1 is SGHRS and CDR2 is YFSETQ. This CDR3 spans 15 amino acids. The CDR3 nucleotides read TGCGCCAGCAGCTTTACAGGGGACGTCCAAGAGACCCAGTACTTC. As protein: CASSFTGDVQETQYF.

This clonotype was seen only a few times. This sequence joins TRBV7-9 and TRBJ2-5; 10 bases align to TRBD1. The CDR3 length is 15 residues. V lost 4 bases to trimming and J lost 4 bases; unmatched junction nucleotides: 6. CDR1 SEHNR and CDR2 FQNEAQ come from the germline V gene (reference sequence). CDR3 residues: CASSSRDRGRETQYF. The CDR3 DNA follows: TGTGCCAGCAGCTCCCGGGACAGGGGACGAGAGACCCAGTACTTC.

This clonotype was found many times. The chain employs TRBV29-1 and TRBJ2-3; D not certain. CDR1 is SQVTM and CDR2 is ANQGSEA in the germline V gene. V was pared by 3 bases and J by 15 bases, with 13 bases between. This CDR3 has 10 amino acids. Here the CDR3 reads CSVEFPTTYF. The CDR3, as DNA: TGCAGCGTTGAGTTCCCGACCACTTATTTT.

This clonotype has a single count. The chain recombines TRBV5-1 with TRBJ2-5; TRBD1 agrees at 8 bases. After removal of 4 bases from V and 7 bases from J, the junction contained 6 bases not matched to a gene. This CDR3 has 13 residues. From germline, CDR1 is SGHRS and CDR2 YFSETQ. DNA for the CDR3: TGCGCCAGCAGCCCGGGGACAGGAGGGACCCAGTACTTC. It yields the protein CASSPGTGGTQYF.

For this clonotype: A much more abundant neighbour one base away suggests this may be a read error. CDR3 protein: CASSRVSGVWGEQFF. DNA for the CDR3: TGTGCCAGCAGCCGGGTATCAGGTGTATGGGGTGAGCAGTTCTTC. The V gene is TRBV7-2, the J gene TRBJ2-1; D gene ambiguous. With 5 bases removed from V and 9 bases from J, the gap between germline ends came to 20 bases. Germline V lookup: CDR1 SGHTA, CDR2 FQGNSA. The length of the CDR3 is 15 residues.

The chain uses TRBV29-1 and TRBJ1-2; TRBD1 matches 9 bases. Germline CDR1 and CDR2: SQVTM and ANQGSEA. Trimming cost V 5 bases and J 8 bases; bases outside gene matches: 6. This CDR3 contains 12 residues. CDR3 in amino acids: CSVSQGAWGYTF. For the CDR3, the DNA is TGCAGCGTTTCACAGGGGGCGTGGGGCTACACCTTC.

This clonotype was recorded a few times. The chain links TRBV5-1 to TRBJ2-1; tentatively, D is TRBD1 (6 bases). The CDR3 runs 13 residues. Trimming took off 5 bases at V and 7 bases at J, with 13 bases between the two ends. Germline lookup yields CDR1 SGHRS and CDR2 YFSETQ. Written as DNA, the CDR3 is TGCGCCAGCAGGCCGGGACATCAGAATGAGCAGTTCTTC. The encoded protein is CASRPGHQNEQFF.

The table lists this clonotype with a few counts. The chain links TRBV7-3 to TRBJ2-3; 7 nucleotides match TRBD1. CDR3 length equals 14 residues. V dropped 5 bases and J dropped 6; count of bases not matched to a gene: 8. The V gene's germline CDR1 is SGHTA and CDR2 FQGTGA. CDR3 DNA: TGTGCCAGCAGCCTTAGGGGGCGCGACGATACGCAGTATTTT. Its protein product is CASSLRGRDDTQYF.

The rearrangement uses TRBV7-9 and TRBJ2-7, with a tentative D call TRBD2 (5 bases). The V gene lost 5 bases and the J gene lost 3 bases, with 17 bases spanning the gap. The CDR3 is 15 amino acids. The germline V gene encodes CDR1 SEHNR and CDR2 FQNEAQ (reference sequence). The CDR3 DNA follows: TGTGCCAGCAGCGGAGCCTCGGGATACAACTACGAGCAGTACGTC. Residues: CASSGASGYNYEQYV.

There are a few counts of this clonotype. The chain uses TRBV9 and TRBJ2-3; D not resolved. In germline, CDR1 is SGDLS, CDR2 YYNGEE. The CDR3 extends over 14 amino acids. V was shortened by 4 bases and J by 0 bases, with 9 bases between the two germline ends. The chain's CDR3 is CASSPRLSTDTQYF. In DNA form, the CDR3 reads TGTGCCAGCAGCCCTCGCCTTAGCACAGATACGCAGTATTTT.